This T cell receptor (beta chain) was captured by sequencing in a study of early T cells in non-severe SARS-CoV-2 infection. In the study overall: Chains stayed unpaired after sequencing of bulk RNA from unsorted whole blood.

Whole-study results and caveats: Matching results from VDJdb favored anti-spike CD8 responses, leaving private and CD4 specificities undetected.

Individual cDNA molecules received unique molecular identifiers. TCRdb reprocessed the 5' RACE reads with MiXCR, giving one entry per CDR3 protein. The sample carries roughly 30,000 distinct CDR3 sequences, roughly 7.2% recorded once. This clonotype was seen many times. Antigen: not known. Germline V gene sequence: CDR1 SGHVS, CDR2 FNYEAQ. The CDR3 sequence is 15 residues long. Trimming removed 3 bases at V and 1 base at J, with 12 bases between. The specimen sequenced was whole blood. This TCR was sampled from an adult who was a healthcare worker with PCR-confirmed SARS-CoV-2 infection or an uninfected control (not recorded which). The J gene is TRBJ1-1, the V gene TRBV7-6; D is unresolved. CDR3 amino acids: CASSLAGNQNTEAFF. CDR3 bases: TGTGCCAGCAGCTTGGCAGGAAACCAGAACACTGAAGCTTTCTTT.